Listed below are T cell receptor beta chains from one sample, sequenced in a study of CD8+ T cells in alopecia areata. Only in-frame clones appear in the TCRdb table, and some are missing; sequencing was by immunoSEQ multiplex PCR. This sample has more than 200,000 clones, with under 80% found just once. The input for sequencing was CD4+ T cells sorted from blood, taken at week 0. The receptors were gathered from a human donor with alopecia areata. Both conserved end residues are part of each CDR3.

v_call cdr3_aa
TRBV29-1 CSVKDSIEQYF
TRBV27 CASSRGTTPRETQYF
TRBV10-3 CAIKGTDNSPLHF
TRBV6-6 CASRRDRTTYEQYF
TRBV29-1 CSVEWGGDYNEQFF
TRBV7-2 CASSPIRLAGGLGTGELFF
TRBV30 CAWSAPTGLAYEQYF
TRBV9 CASSLEDAGAGEQYF
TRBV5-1 CASSLGGQGGYGYTF
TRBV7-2 CASSLGPGGANVLTF
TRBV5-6 CASSDDRVRSGANVLTF
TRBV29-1 CSVDTGGNYGYTF
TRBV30 CAWFSYRAGGYTF
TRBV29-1 CSGRDGYYNEQFF
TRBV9 CASSVERVTSYGYTF
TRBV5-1 CASSLSVYNSPLHF
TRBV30 CAWIPTGGPFNTEAFF
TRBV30 CAQNGQGDRNSPLHF
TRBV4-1 CASGTRGVTGELFF
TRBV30 CAWGTGVYEQYF
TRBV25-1 CASSGGEQYF
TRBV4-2 CASSPRVGLAEAFF
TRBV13 CASSSPGGNEQFF
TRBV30 CAWTGTGLGYTF
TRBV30 CAWQSTGNTEAFF
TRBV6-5 CASLRQPNTGELFF
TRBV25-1 CASSEYSQDYGYTF
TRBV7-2 CASSSLGSGLYNEQFF
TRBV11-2 CASSFGGVGETQYF
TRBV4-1 CASSQGWSTTNEKLFF
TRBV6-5 CASSEQRYEQYF
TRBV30 CAWTHSYGGGSMPQHF
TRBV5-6 CASSLRRLAGLDTDTQYF
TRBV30 CAWADFKQNSDTQYF
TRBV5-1 CASSVTSLDEQFF
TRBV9 CASSVRQGWADTQYF
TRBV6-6 CASSYGGQGIQPQHF
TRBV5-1 CASSLGQGDTGELFF
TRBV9 CASGFRDRGSEQYF
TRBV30 CAWRQINSPLHF
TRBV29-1 CSVLGTSGGQYQETQYF
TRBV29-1 CSLGDGQDTQYF
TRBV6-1 CASSFGTANYGYTF
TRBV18 CASSHDRGQSGANVLTF
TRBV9 CASSPGQSYQPQHF
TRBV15 CATSRVSQETQYF
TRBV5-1 CASSSQGRETQYF
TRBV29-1 CSGSGVYGYTF
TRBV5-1 CASSPEKSEKYF
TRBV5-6 CASSLWGTLSYEQYF
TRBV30 CAWSVSGMGFSPLHF
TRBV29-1 CSVGRRGDTQYF
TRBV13 CASRIQGLRTEAFF
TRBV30 CAWRPPGNSPLHF
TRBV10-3 CAISGRTSGGPTYNEQFF